These T cell receptor beta chains were read from a single sample in a study of beta chain features in type 1 diabetes. Using immunoSEQ multiplex PCR, the repertoire was profiled, and TCRdb retains in-frame clones only, with some absent. The data contain 150,000 to 200,000 clones, roughly 60% of them seen just once; the ten biggest clones take up roughly 0.095%. The sequenced material came from naive CD4+ T cells from blood. Receptor source: a man between 25 and 39 years old with type 1 diabetes. Each CDR3 is given with its conserved first and last residue. The D gene is left open where the match is weak. Expanded clones get a size class; other rows say once, few or many, or leave the size out.

CDR3 length: 14; V gene: TRBV6-6; J gene: TRBJ2-3; D gene: .; clone size: .; CDR3 DNA: TGTGCCAGCAGTTTGGGCCTTTTGTCAGATACGCAGTATTTT; CDR3 protein: CASSLGLLSDTQYF
CDR3 length: 15; V gene: TRBV9; J gene: TRBJ2-2; D gene: .; clone size: few; CDR3 DNA: TGTGCCAGCAGCGTAGAGGCCGGGAACACCGGGGAGCTGTTTTTT; CDR3 protein: CASSVEAGNTGELFF
CDR3 length: 14; V gene: TRBV7-2; J gene: TRBJ1-1; D gene: .; clone size: .; CDR3 DNA: TGTGCCAGCCTCATTTTCGGGGGAAAGACTGAAGCTTTCTTT; CDR3 protein: CASLIFGGKTEAFF
CDR3 length: 13; V gene: TRBV9; J gene: TRBJ1-2; D gene: .; clone size: .; CDR3 DNA: TGTGCCAGCAGCGTCTTACTAAGTTCTGGCTACACCTTC; CDR3 protein: CASSVLLSSGYTF
CDR3 length: 13; V gene: TRBV30; J gene: TRBJ1-1; D gene: .; clone size: .; CDR3 DNA: TGTGCCTGGGCCCGATATATGAACACTGAAGCTTTCTTT; CDR3 protein: CAWARYMNTEAFF
CDR3 length: 16; V gene: TRBV13; J gene: TRBJ2-3; D gene: TRBD1; clone size: .; CDR3 DNA: TGTGCCAGCAGCTTCCTTGGGACAGGGGCTACAGATACGCAGTATTTT; CDR3 protein: CASSFLGTGATDTQYF
CDR3 length: 12; V gene: TRBV30; J gene: TRBJ1-5; D gene: .; clone size: .; CDR3 DNA: TGTGCCTGGAGCCAGGGCAATCAGCCCCAGCATTTT; CDR3 protein: CAWSQGNQPQHF
CDR3 length: 15; V gene: TRBV4-1; J gene: TRBJ2-6; D gene: .; clone size: .; CDR3 DNA: TGCGCCAGCAGCCAAGAGGGGACCGGGGCCAACGTCCTGACTTTC; CDR3 protein: CASSQEGTGANVLTF
CDR3 length: 16; V gene: TRBV11-2; J gene: TRBJ2-5; D gene: TRBD1; clone size: .; CDR3 DNA: TGTGCCAGCGGGGCCGACGACAGGGGCTGGGAAGAGACCCAGTACTTC; CDR3 protein: CASGADDRGWEETQYF
CDR3 length: 15; V gene: TRBV7-9; J gene: TRBJ2-7; D gene: .; clone size: .; CDR3 DNA: TGTGCCAGCAGCTCCTACAGGGAAAAGGGTGGGGAGCAGTACTTC; CDR3 protein: CASSSYREKGGEQYF
CDR3 length: 12; V gene: TRBV29-1; J gene: TRBJ1-1; D gene: .; clone size: .; CDR3 DNA: TGCAGCGTGATGCGGGGCTCCACTGAAGCTTTCTTT; CDR3 protein: CSVMRGSTEAFF
CDR3 length: 14; V gene: TRBV18; J gene: TRBJ2-3; D gene: .; clone size: .; CDR3 DNA: TGTGCCAGCTCCCGGGATAGCGGCACAGATACGCAGTATTTT; CDR3 protein: CASSRDSGTDTQYF
CDR3 length: 17; V gene: TRBV9; J gene: TRBJ2-5; D gene: TRBD2; clone size: .; CDR3 DNA: TGTGCCAGCAGCGTAGTCGGGTCCGCTGTGGGAGGGGAGACCCAGTACTTC; CDR3 protein: CASSVVGSAVGGETQYF
CDR3 length: 14; V gene: TRBV18; J gene: TRBJ2-1; D gene: TRBD1; clone size: few; CDR3 DNA: TGTGCCAGCTCACGAGGACAGGGGGCTCATGAGCAGTTCTTC; CDR3 protein: CASSRGQGAHEQFF
CDR3 length: 15; V gene: TRBV2; J gene: TRBJ1-2; D gene: .; clone size: .; CDR3 DNA: TGTGCCAGCAGTGAAGCGCCGGATGGTAGCTATGGCTACACCTTC; CDR3 protein: CASSEAPDGSYGYTF
CDR3 length: 12; V gene: TRBV10-3; J gene: TRBJ1-2; D gene: .; clone size: few; CDR3 DNA: TGTGCCATCAGTGCACAGGGACGTGGCTACACCTTC; CDR3 protein: CAISAQGRGYTF
CDR3 length: 13; V gene: TRBV19; J gene: TRBJ1-1; D gene: .; clone size: once; CDR3 DNA: TGTGCCAGTAGTACAACAATGAACACTGAAGCTTTCTTT; CDR3 protein: CASSTTMNTEAFF